A single sample is the source of the 5 T cell receptor beta chains below, sequenced in a study of shared clonotypes between healthy human individuals. Sequenced by immunoSEQ multiplex PCR; TCRdb stores in-frame clones only, minus some. The sample includes millions of clones, approximately 95% seen only once; the top ten take 0.39%. Sequenced input: naive CD4+ T cells from PBMCs. The subset was: CD45RA+ positively selected. The receptors shown here come from a man between 18 and 29 years old in good health. Some clones in this sample may be carry-over from other donors' samples.

This chain connects TRBV5-1 to TRBJ1-2, with D possibly matching TRBD1 (5 bases). V was pared by 0 bases and J by 4 bases, with 16 bases between. The germline V gene encodes CDR1 SGHRS and CDR2 YFSETQ. The CDR3 spans 16 residues. The CDR3 loop reads CASSLDTPQQGYGYTF. The CDR3 coding sequence is TGCGCCAGCAGCTTGGATACACCACAGCAGGGCTATGGCTACACCTTC.

This chain uses TRBV6-1 with TRBJ2-7; D is unresolved. CDR1 is MNHNS and CDR2 is SASEGT in the germline V gene. The CDR3 contains 12 residues. Trimming took 5 bases from V and 4 from J, leaving 9 bases between them. CDR3 sequence: CASSQWDYEQYF. CDR3 DNA sequence: TGTGCCAGCAGTCAGTGGGATTACGAGCAGTACTTC.

The CDR3 sequence: CAISSLKTSGSLGTQYF. CDR3 DNA sequence: TGTGCCATCAGTAGTCTTAAGACTAGCGGGAGTTTGGGGACGCAGTATTTT. The chain links TRBV10-3 to TRBJ2-3; 12 nucleotides match TRBD2. CDR1 is ENHRY, CDR2 SYGVKD, per germline. CDR3 length equals 17 residues. The V and J ends lost 5 bases and 9 bases, in that order; junction bases with no gene match: 15.

The chain joins TRBV5-4 to TRBJ1-4; D is undetermined. This CDR3 has 14 residues. Germline V gene data show CDR1 as SGHNT and CDR2 as YYREEE (reference sequence). Trimming pared 0 bases from V and 8 bases from J, leaving 11 bases between. For the CDR3, the DNA is TGTGCCAGCAGCTTGGATCACGAAAGGGAAAAACTGTTTTTT. This encodes CASSLDHEREKLFF.

Only a few counts were recorded for this clone. Other DNA sequences of this sample code for an identical CDR3. The chain carries TRBV7-9 and TRBJ1-5; D is unclear. The CDR3 consists of 15 residues. The germline V gene has CDR1 SEHNR and CDR2 FQNEAQ (reference sequence). The ends were cut back, 1 base at V and 0 bases at J, with 7 bases in the middle. The CDR3 loop is CASSLVGDSNQPQHF. In DNA, the CDR3 is TGTGCCAGCAGCTTAGTTGGGGATAGCAATCAGCCCCAGCATTTT.